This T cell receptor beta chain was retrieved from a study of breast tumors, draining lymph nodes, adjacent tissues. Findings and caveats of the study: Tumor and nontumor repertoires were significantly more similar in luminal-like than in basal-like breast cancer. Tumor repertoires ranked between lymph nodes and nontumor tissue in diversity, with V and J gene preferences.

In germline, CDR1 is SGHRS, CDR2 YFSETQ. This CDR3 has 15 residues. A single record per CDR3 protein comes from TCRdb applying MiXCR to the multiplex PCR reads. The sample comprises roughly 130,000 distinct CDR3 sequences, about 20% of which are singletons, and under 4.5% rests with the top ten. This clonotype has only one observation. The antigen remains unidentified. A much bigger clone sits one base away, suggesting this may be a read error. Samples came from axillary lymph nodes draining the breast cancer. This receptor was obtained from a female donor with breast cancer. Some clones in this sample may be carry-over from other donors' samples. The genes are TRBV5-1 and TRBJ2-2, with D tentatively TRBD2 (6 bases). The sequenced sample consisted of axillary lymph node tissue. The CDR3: CASTPGGMNTGEPFF. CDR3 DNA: TGCGCCAGCACCCCAGGAGGGATGAACACCGGGGAGCCGTTTTTT.